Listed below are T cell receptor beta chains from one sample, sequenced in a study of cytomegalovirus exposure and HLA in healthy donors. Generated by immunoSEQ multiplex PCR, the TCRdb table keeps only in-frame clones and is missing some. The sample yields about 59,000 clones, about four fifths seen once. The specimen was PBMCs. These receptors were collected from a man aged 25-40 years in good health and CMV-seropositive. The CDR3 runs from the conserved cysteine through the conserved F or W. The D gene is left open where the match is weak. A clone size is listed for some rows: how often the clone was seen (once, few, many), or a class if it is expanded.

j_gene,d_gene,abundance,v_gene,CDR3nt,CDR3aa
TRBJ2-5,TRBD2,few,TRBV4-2,TGTGCCAGCAGCCAAGCCTCGCGGGGGGTACAAGAAACCCAGTACTTC,CASSQASRGVQETQYF
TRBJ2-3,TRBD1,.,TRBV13,TGTGCCAGCAGGCCGGGACAGCTCACAGATACGCAGTATTTT,CASRPGQLTDTQYF
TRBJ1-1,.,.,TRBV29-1,TGCAGCGTCCAGTCGGGGAGGGCTGAAGCTTTCTTT,CSVQSGRAEAFF
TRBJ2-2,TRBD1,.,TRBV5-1,TGCGCCAGCAGCTTGGACAGGGGATCGGGGGAGCTGTTTTTT,CASSLDRGSGELFF
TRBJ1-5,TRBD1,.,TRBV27,TGTGCCAGCAGTTCGACAGGGGGCCTGAGCAATCAGCCCCAGCATTTT,CASSSTGGLSNQPQHF
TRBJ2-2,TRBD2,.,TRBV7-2,TGTGCCAGCAGCTTTGGGGGGGGGAGGACTACCGGGGAGCTGTTTTTT,CASSFGGGRTTGELFF
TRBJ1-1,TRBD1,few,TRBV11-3,TGTGCCAGCAGCGAAGGGGGCTGGAACACTGAAGCTTTCTTT,CASSEGGWNTEAFF
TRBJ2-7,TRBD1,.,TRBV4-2,TGTGCCAGCAGCCAAGAGAGTCCCGGGACAGGGGAGGTCGAGCAGTACTTC,CASSQESPGTGEVEQYF
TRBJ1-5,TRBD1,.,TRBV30,TGTGCCTGGAGGGGGACAGATTATCAGCCCCAGCATTTT,CAWRGTDYQPQHF
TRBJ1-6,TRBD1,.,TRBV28,TGTGCCAGCAGCTTCCGGGACAGGGTATATTCACCCCTCCACTTT,CASSFRDRVYSPLHF
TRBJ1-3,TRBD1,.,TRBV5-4,TGTGCCAGCAGCTTGGGGACAGGGACGGGAAACACCATATATTTT,CASSLGTGTGNTIYF
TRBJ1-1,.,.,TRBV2,TGTGCCAGCAGTGAAGCGGGGGGTGGAAGTGAAGCTTTCTTT,CASSEAGGGSEAFF
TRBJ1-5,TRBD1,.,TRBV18,TGTGCCAGCTCTCCGACAGGGGATCAGCCCCAGCATTTT,CASSPTGDQPQHF
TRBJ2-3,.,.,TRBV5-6,TGTGCCAGCAGCTTAGGAGAAGATACGCAGTATTTT,CASSLGEDTQYF
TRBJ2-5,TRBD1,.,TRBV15,TGTGCCACCAGCAGAGATCGGGGATGGACAGGGCAAGAGACCCAGTACTTC,CATSRDRGWTGQETQYF
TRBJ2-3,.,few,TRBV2,TGTGCCAGCAGTGAGGGAAGCGGCTACACAGATACGCAGTATTTT,CASSEGSGYTDTQYF
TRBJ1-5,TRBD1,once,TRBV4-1,TGCGCCAGCAGCCAAGGGGACAGGGGATACAATCAGCCCCAGCATTTT,CASSQGDRGYNQPQHF
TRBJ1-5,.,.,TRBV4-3,TGCGCCAGCAGCCAAGCCCGGGTTTCGGTAAATCAGCCCCAGCATTTT,CASSQARVSVNQPQHF
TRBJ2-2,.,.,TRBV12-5,TGTGCTAGTCAAAACGCGGGCGGGGAGCTGTTTTTT,CASQNAGGELFF
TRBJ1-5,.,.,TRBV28,TGTGCCAGCAGCCCCCCAGCCCGGGGTCAGCCCCAGCATTTT,CASSPPARGQPQHF
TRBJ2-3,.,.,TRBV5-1,TGCGCCAGCAGCTTGGGGCCAGAACCCACAGATACGCAGTATTTT,CASSLGPEPTDTQYF
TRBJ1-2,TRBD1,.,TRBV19,TGTGCCAGTAGTATGACAGGGGACTATGGCTACACCTTC,CASSMTGDYGYTF
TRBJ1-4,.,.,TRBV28,TGTGCCAGCAGTTTACGGGGGGGCGCAACTAATGAAAAACTGTTTTTT,CASSLRGGATNEKLFF
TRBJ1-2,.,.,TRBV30,TGTGCCTGGGGCCCCCGTATGAGGGAATGGAAAGGCTACACCTTC,CAWGPRMREWKGYTF
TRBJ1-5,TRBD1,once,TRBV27,TGTGCCAGCAGTTCCGCACAGGGGGCTAGCAATCAGCCCCAGCATTTT,CASSSAQGASNQPQHF
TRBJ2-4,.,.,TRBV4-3,TGCGCCAGCAGCCAAGATCCGGGACAACTAAACATTCAGTACTTC,CASSQDPGQLNIQYF
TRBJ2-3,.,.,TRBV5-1,TGCGCCAGCAGCTTGGAGGGGACACTGGCTTTT,CASSLEGTLAF
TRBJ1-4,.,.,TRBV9,TGTGCCAGCAGCGCCGGGACTACTAATGAAAAACTGTTTTTT,CASSAGTTNEKLFF
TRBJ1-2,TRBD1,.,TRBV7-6,TGTGCCAGCAGCGATTATGACAGGGGGCACTATGGCTACACCTTC,CASSDYDRGHYGYTF
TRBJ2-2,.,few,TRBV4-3,TGCGCCAGCAGCCAAGAACCCAGGGTACAACTCACCGGGGAGCTGTTTTTT,CASSQEPRVQLTGELFF
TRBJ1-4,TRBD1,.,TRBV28,TGTGCCAGCAGTTCTCAGACAGGGACGCAAAAACTGTTTTTT,CASSSQTGTQKLFF
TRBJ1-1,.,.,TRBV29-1,TGCAGCGTTTGGGAGAGTTCCACTGAAGCTTTCTTT,CSVWESSTEAFF
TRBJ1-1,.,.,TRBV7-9,TGTGCCAGCAGCTTCCAGGGGACTGAAGCTTTCTTT,CASSFQGTEAFF
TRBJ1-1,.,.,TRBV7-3,TGTGCCAGCAGCTTAAAACAGGGAAGCACTGAAGCTTTCTTT,CASSLKQGSTEAFF
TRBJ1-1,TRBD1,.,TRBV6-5,TGTGCCAGCAGATCAACAGGGGTTGTATGGGCTTTCTTT,CASRSTGVVWAFF
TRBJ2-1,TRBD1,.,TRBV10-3,TGTGCCATCAGTGTGGGACAGGGTGAAATACAGAATGAGCAGTTCTTC,CAISVGQGEIQNEQFF
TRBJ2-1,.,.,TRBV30,TGTGCCTGGAGCCCCGGGACTTACCTCGGGAGCTCCTACAATGAGCAGTTCTTC,CAWSPGTYLGSSYNEQFF
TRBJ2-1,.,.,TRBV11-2,TGTGCCAGCAGCTTATCTCGGTGGAATGAGCAGTTCTTC,CASSLSRWNEQFF
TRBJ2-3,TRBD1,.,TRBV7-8,TGTGCCAGCAGCAATAGCCGGGACAGAGATACGCAGTATTTT,CASSNSRDRDTQYF
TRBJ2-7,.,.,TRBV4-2,TGTGCCAGCAGCCAAGATCCCAGGGGAGCTCCTTCCTACGAGCAGTACTTC,CASSQDPRGAPSYEQYF
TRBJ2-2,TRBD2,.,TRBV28,TGTGCCAGCAGTTTAGCGGGGGGGTTGTTCGCGAACACCGGGGAGCTGTTTTTT,CASSLAGGLFANTGELFF
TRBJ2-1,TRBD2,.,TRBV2,TGTGCCAGCAATTCCCCGGGACTAGTAAACAATGAGCAGTTCTTC,CASNSPGLVNNEQFF
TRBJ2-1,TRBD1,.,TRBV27,TGTGCCAGCAGTTGGGAGACAGGGGCTAGAAATGAGCAGTTCTTC,CASSWETGARNEQFF
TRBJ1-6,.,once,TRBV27,TGTGCCAGCAGCCCCGGAGTTAATTCACCCCTCCACTTT,CASSPGVNSPLHF
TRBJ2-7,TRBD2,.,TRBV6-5,TGTGCCAGCGGGATCGAGGCGGGGGGGAACTACGAGCAGTACTTC,CASGIEAGGNYEQYF
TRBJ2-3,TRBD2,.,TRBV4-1,TGCGCCAGCAGCCAATCGGGACTAGCGGGGGGAAGAGATACGCAGTATTTT,CASSQSGLAGGRDTQYF
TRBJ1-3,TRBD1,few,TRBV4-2,TGTGCCAGCAGCCAATCCGACAGGGGGCGAAACACCATATATTTT,CASSQSDRGRNTIYF
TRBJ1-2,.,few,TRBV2,TGTGCCAGCAGTGAACCGAGCCACTATGGCTACACCTTC,CASSEPSHYGYTF